The 21 T cell receptor beta chains given below trace back to one sample, sequenced in a study of T cell responses to AZD1222 COVID-19 vaccine. Sequenced by immunoSEQ multiplex PCR; TCRdb stores in-frame clones only, minus some. The repertoire holds about 160,000 clones, with about 88% as singletons. Sample: peripheral blood, taken on day 0 of AZD1222 vaccination. These receptors all stem from an adult in good health.

J is TRBJ1-2 and V is TRBV7-9; D is unresolved. The CDR3 consists of 16 residues. Trimming took 5 bases from V and 7 from J, leaving 23 bases between them. The germline V gene has CDR1 SEHNR and CDR2 FQNEAQ (reference sequence). The CDR3 is CASSKTSGLILVGYTF. Here the CDR3 DNA reads TGTGCCAGCAGCAAAACCTCTGGCCTTATACTAGTTGGCTACACCTTC. The full variable domain, its missing parts supplied by reference TRBV7-9 and TRBJ1-2, is DTGVSQNPRHKITKRGQNVTFRCDPISEHNRLYWYRQTLGQGPEFLTYFQNEAQLEKSRLLSDRFSAERPKGSFSTLEIQRTEQGDSAMYLCASSKTSGLILVGYTFGSGTRLTVV.

The V gene is TRBV2, the J gene TRBJ1-4, with TRBD1 matching over 9 bases. Germline V gene sequence: CDR1 SNHLY, CDR2 FYNNEI. Trimming cost V 7 bases and J 8 bases; bases outside gene matches: 5. This CDR3 is 13 amino acids long. The CDR3 reads CASMGTGWEKLFF. The DNA for the CDR3 is TGTGCCAGCATGGGGACAGGGTGGGAAAAACTGTTTTTT.

The rearrangement joins TRBV27 to TRBJ2-1; 8 bases match TRBD1. The CDR3 consists of 17 residues. The junction had 13 bases not matched to a gene; V was cut back by 7 bases and J by 2 bases. Germline lookup yields CDR1 MNHEY and CDR2 SMNVEV (reference sequence). CDR3 region: CASNLYGTGQTYNEQFF. CDR3 in DNA: TGTGCCAGCAACCTCTACGGGACAGGACAAACCTACAATGAGCAGTTCTTC.

The rearrangement links TRBV5-4 to TRBJ1-3, with D perhaps TRBD1 (5 bases). Germline CDR1 and CDR2: SGHNT and YYREEE (reference sequence). The CDR3 runs to 15 residues. The germline V and J ends were trimmed by 0 bases and 0 bases, with 7 bases remaining between them. CDR3 nucleotide sequence: TGTGCCAGCAGCTTGGGACAGAACTCTGGAAACACCATATATTTT. Protein product: CASSLGQNSGNTIYF. The variable domain in full, completed from reference TRBV5-4 and TRBJ1-3, reads ETGVTQSPTHLIKTRGQQVTLRCSSQSGHNTVSWYQQALGQGPQFIFQYYREEENGRGNFPPRFSGLQFPNYSSELNVNALELDDSALYLCASSLGQNSGNTIYFGEGSWLTVV.

The gene calls are TRBV11-2 and TRBJ2-3; TRBD2 is a possible D gene (7 bases). Germline V CDR1 and CDR2: SGHAT, FQNNGV. V lost 3 bases, J lost 3 bases, and 16 bases lay in between. The CDR3 spans 16 residues. The CDR3 coding sequence is TGTGCCAGCAGCTTCATGGGGGGGGCTGTAACAGATACGCAGTATTTT. It yields the protein CASSFMGGAVTDTQYF.

The rearrangement uses TRBV5-1 and TRBJ1-3; TRBD1 matches at 10 bases. J lost 7 bases, V lost 4 bases, and 2 bases had no gene match. CDR1 and CDR2 (germline): SGHRS, YFSETQ. This CDR3 spans 13 amino acids. CDR3 amino acids: CASSPDRGNTIYF. The CDR3 DNA reads as TGCGCCAGCAGCCCGGACAGGGGGAACACCATATATTTT.

In regard to this clone: Within the sample, other DNA sequences also encode this same CDR3. The gene calls are TRBV28 and TRBJ1-1; D call uncertain. CDR1 and CDR2 from the germline V gene are MDHEN and SYDVKM. Trimming took 2 bases from V and 6 from J, leaving 7 bases between them. The CDR3 extends over 12 amino acids. CDR3 protein: CASSLLGSEAFF. DNA of the CDR3: TGTGCCAGCAGTTTACTAGGGTCTGAAGCTTTCTTT. Full variable domain (missing parts from reference TRBV28 and TRBJ1-1): DVKVTQSSRYLVKRTGEKVFLECVQDMDHENMFWYRQDPGLGLRLIYFSYDVKMKEKGDIPEGYSVSREKKERFSLILESASTNQTSMYLCASSLLGSEAFFGQGTRLTVV.

J is TRBJ1-2 and V is TRBV28; 9 bases are a match to TRBD1. V lost 10 bases and J lost 4; bases outside the gene matches: 7. The CDR3 consists of 13 residues. CDR1 MDHEN and CDR2 SYDVKM come from the germline V gene. The CDR3 sequence is CATQGDRVYGYTF. CDR3 DNA: TGTGCCACCCAGGGGGACAGGGTCTATGGCTACACCTTC.

The chain couples TRBV28 to TRBJ1-2; D is perhaps TRBD1 (6 bases). The germline gives CDR1 MDHEN, CDR2 SYDVKM. This CDR3 has 14 residues. V shed 1 base and J shed 4 bases, with 10 bases lying between them. DNA of the CDR3: TGTGCCAGCAGTTTATTAGACAGGATCTATGGCTACACCTTC. Amino acid sequence: CASSLLDRIYGYTF.

The rearrangement links TRBV6-5 to TRBJ2-2, with D unclear. Trimming left V 10 bases short and J 3 bases short, with 12 bases between. CDR1 is MNHEY, CDR2 SVGAGI, per germline. The CDR3 length is 13 residues. The CDR3: CATQDWDTGELFF. CDR3 coding DNA: TGTGCCACTCAGGATTGGGACACCGGGGAGCTGTTTTTT.

The rearrangement uses TRBV7-9 and TRBJ2-1, with 7 bases identical to TRBD1. V was pared by 10 bases and J by 2 bases, with 11 bases of the junction left unmatched. The germline V gene has CDR1 SEHNR and CDR2 FQNEAQ (reference sequence). This CDR3 has 15 amino acids. DNA for the CDR3: TGTGCCATCCGACCCAGGGACAGTCCCTACAATGAGCAGTTCTTC. As protein: CAIRPRDSPYNEQFF.

J is TRBJ1-3 and V is TRBV14; D not resolved. Deletions cut 0 bases from V and 0 bases from J, with 12 bases between. The CDR3 runs 17 residues. CDR1 SGHDN and CDR2 FVKESK come from the germline V gene. The DNA for the CDR3 is TGTGCCAGCAGCCAAGACCCAGGCGCCCGCTCTGGAAACACCATATATTTT. Translated, it gives CASSQDPGARSGNTIYF.

The rearrangement uses TRBV5-3 and TRBJ1-1; TRBD1 is a possible D gene (6 bases). TRBV5-3 is annotated as an ORF whose role is uncertain. V lost 4 bases to trimming and J lost 0 bases, with 13 bases between them. This CDR3 comprises 15 residues. CDR3 sequence: CARSKTGRMNTEAFF. CDR3 sequence (DNA): TGTGCCAGAAGCAAGACAGGACGGATGAACACTGAAGCTTTCTTT.

The chain links TRBV27 to TRBJ1-2; D unclear. V shed 2 bases and J shed 5 bases, with 21 bases lying between them. CDR1 and CDR2 (germline): MNHEY, SMNVEV (reference sequence). CDR3 length: 17 residues. CDR3 in amino acids: CASSLTSGEERLYGYTF. CDR3 DNA: TGTGCCAGCAGTTTAACTTCCGGGGAGGAGAGGTTGTATGGCTACACCTTC.

In the case of this clone: This CDR3 is also generated by other DNA sequences in the sample. The rearrangement links TRBV29-1 to TRBJ1-2; D not resolved. Germline V CDR1 and CDR2: SQVTM, ANQGSEA. The V gene lost 1 base and the J gene lost 4 bases, with 7 bases spanning the gap. The length of the CDR3 is 12 residues. CDR3 region: CSVEGRSYGYTF. The CDR3 DNA reads as TGCAGCGTTGAAGGCAGATCCTATGGCTACACCTTC.

The genes are TRBV5-8 and TRBJ1-2; tentatively, D is TRBD1 (5 bases). The germline CDR1 and CDR2 sequences are SGHTS and YDEGEE. The V end lost 1 base, the J end lost 4 bases, and 14 bases lay between the germline ends. CDR3 length: 15 residues. In nucleotides, the CDR3 is TGTGCCAGCAGCTTGAATCCCACAGGCCTCTATGGCTACACCTTC. The encoded protein is CASSLNPTGLYGYTF.

This clone was seen more than once but under ten times. Other DNA sequences of this sample code for an identical CDR3. The chain joins TRBV28 to TRBJ2-7; 12 bases fit TRBD1. The CDR3 covers 15 residues. The V gene's germline CDR1 is MDHEN and CDR2 SYDVKM. J gave up 5 bases and V 4 bases, and 6 bases lay outside the gene matches. This CDR3 is CASSSSGTGGHEQYF. The CDR3 DNA reads TGTGCCAGCAGTTCAAGTGGGACAGGGGGCCACGAGCAGTACTTC.

The rearrangement uses TRBV5-1 and TRBJ1-4, with D hard to call. CDR1 SGHRS and CDR2 YFSETQ come from the germline V gene. CDR3 size: 14 residues. V was pared by 4 bases and J by 4 bases, with 11 bases between. In nucleotides, the CDR3 is TGCGCCAGCAGCCAAGACAAGCTTAATGAAAAACTGTTTTTT. It specifies CASSQDKLNEKLFF.

The rearrangement uses TRBV27 and TRBJ2-1; possible D gene TRBD2, 6 bases. The germline gives CDR1 MNHEY, CDR2 SMNVEV (reference sequence). The CDR3 runs to 13 residues. Trimming took 5 bases from V and 9 from J, leaving 14 bases between them. The CDR3 reads CASSPGTSVEQFF. Here the CDR3 DNA reads TGTGCCAGCAGTCCCGGGACTTCGGTTGAGCAGTTCTTC.

The chain uses TRBV5-1 and TRBJ1-4, with TRBD1 identical over 9 bases. Germline CDR1 is SGHRS and CDR2 is YFSETQ. The CDR3 spans 15 residues. V dropped 4 bases and J dropped 6; count of bases not matched to a gene: 7. This chain's CDR3 is CASSPGQGTDEKLFF. CDR3 sequence (DNA): TGCGCCAGCAGCCCGGGACAGGGTACGGATGAAAAACTGTTTTTT.

The V gene is TRBV7-2, the J gene TRBJ1-5, with D unclear. With 1 base removed from V and 6 bases from J, the gap between germline ends came to 7 bases. CDR1 and CDR2 (germline): SGHTA, FQGNSA. This CDR3 comprises 13 residues. The CDR3 loop is CASSLEAGQPQHF. The CDR3 nucleotides are TGTGCCAGCAGCTTAGAGGCCGGTCAGCCCCAGCATTTT.